This TCR beta chain was observed in a study of blood T cell repertoires in COVID-19. Study-level background: COVID-19 samples, acute and convalescent, were from the United States, Italy and Spain. From T cells, B-cell-depleted T cells, or PBMCs came the material, which was cDNA or gDNA.

V shed 1 base, J shed 4 bases, and the junction held 7 bases outside the gene matches. The germline CDR1 and CDR2 sequences are SGHAT and FQNNGV. The CDR3 totals 17 residues. This table comes from immunoSEQ multiplex PCR, and its TCRdb copy is limited to in-frame clones, with some not included. The repertoire holds roughly 55,000 clones, with about 86% as singletons. Sequenced material: peripheral blood. The chain employs TRBV11-2 and TRBJ1-4; 9 nucleotides agree with TRBD1. The TCR comes from a man aged 70 or older with active COVID-19. Here the CDR3 reads CASSLGRGTGYNEKLFF. The CDR3 DNA is TGTGCCAGCAGCTTAGGCCGAGGGACAGGGTATAATGAAAAACTGTTTTTT.